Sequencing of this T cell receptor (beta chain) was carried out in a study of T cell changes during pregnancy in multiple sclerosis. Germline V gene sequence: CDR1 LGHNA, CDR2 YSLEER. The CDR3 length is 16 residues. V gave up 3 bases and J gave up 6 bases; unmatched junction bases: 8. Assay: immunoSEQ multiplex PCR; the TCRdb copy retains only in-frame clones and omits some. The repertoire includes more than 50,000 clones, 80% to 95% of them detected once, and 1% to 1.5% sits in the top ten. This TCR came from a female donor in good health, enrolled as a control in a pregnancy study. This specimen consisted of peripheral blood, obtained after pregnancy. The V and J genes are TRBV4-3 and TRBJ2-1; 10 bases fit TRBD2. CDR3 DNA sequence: TGCGCCAGCAGCCAGGCCACTAGCGGGGTCGGCAATGAGCAGTTCTTC. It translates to CASSQATSGVGNEQFF.